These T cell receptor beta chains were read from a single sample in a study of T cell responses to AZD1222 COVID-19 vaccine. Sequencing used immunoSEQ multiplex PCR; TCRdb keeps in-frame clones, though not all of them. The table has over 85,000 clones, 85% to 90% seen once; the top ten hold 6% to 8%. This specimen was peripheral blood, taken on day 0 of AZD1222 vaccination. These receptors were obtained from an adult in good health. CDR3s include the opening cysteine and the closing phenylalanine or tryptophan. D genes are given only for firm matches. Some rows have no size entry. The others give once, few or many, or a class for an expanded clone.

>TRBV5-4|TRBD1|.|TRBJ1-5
TGTGCCAGCAGCTTCGGACAGGGTAACCAGCCCCAGCATTTT
CASSFGQGNQPQHF
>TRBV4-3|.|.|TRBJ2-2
TGCGCCAGCAGCCAAAACTCCGGGACCCAGGGCGGCGGCGGGGAGCTGTTTTTT
CASSQNSGTQGGGGELFF
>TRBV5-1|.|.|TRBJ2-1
TGCGCCAGCAGCTTGGGCGGGACCATGGGCGATGAGCAGTTCTTC
CASSLGGTMGDEQFF
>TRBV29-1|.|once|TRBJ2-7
TGCAGCGCCACCCTAGCGTACGAGCAGTACTTC
CSATLAYEQYF
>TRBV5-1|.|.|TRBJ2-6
TGCGCCAGCAGCTCGGGGGTTGGCTACAGCTCTGGGGCCAACGTCCTGACTTTC
CASSSGVGYSSGANVLTF
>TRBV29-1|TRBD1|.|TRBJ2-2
TGCAGCGTATGGGACAGATCCAACACCGGGGAGCTGTTTTTT
CSVWDRSNTGELFF
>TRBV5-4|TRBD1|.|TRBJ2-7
TGTGCCAGCAGCTGGGGGACAGGGTTGAAAGGCTACGAGCAGTACTTC
CASSWGTGLKGYEQYF
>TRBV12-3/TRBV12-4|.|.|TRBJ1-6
TGTGCCAGCAGTGTCGGGGATTCACCCCTCCACTTT
CASSVGDSPLHF
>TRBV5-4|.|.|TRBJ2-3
TGTGCCAGCAGCCCACTTAGCACAGATACGCAGTATTTT
CASSPLSTDTQYF
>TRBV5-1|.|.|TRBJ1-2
TGCGCCAGCAGCCAGGTGGGGGAGAGCTATGGCTACACCTTC
CASSQVGESYGYTF
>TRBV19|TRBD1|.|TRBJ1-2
TGTGCCAGTAGCCCCTCAGGGGGCCGACTTGGCTATGGCTACACCTTC
CASSPSGGRLGYGYTF
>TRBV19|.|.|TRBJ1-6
TGTGCCAGTAGGTTGGAGAAGCTTAATTCACCCCTCCACTTT
CASRLEKLNSPLHF
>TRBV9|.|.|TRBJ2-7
TGTGCCAGCAGCGTAGGAGGGGAGCAAATCGAGCAGTACTTC
CASSVGGEQIEQYF
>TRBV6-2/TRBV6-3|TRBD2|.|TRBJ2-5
TGTGCCAGCAGTCTCCTGACTAGCGGGAGGTTACGAGAGACCCAGTACTTC
CASSLLTSGRLRETQYF
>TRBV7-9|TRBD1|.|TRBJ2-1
TGTGCCAGCAGCAACCGGGCCCCAGGGGGCCTCTTC
CASSNRAPGGLF
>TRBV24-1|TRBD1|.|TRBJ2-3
TGTGCCACCAGTGATTTCCGGACAGGGGCTAGCACAGATACGCAGTATTTT
CATSDFRTGASTDTQYF
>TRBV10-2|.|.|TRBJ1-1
TGCGCCAGCAGCTTCACAACAGGAGGAGGGTGGGCTTTCTTT
CASSFTTGGGWAFF
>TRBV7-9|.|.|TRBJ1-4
TGTGCCAGCAGCCCGAGCGGCTTCATTAATGAAAAACTGTTTTTT
CASSPSGFINEKLFF
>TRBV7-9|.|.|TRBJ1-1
TGTGCCCTCGTGGAGGGGGGGTACAGGGATCAACGGCACACTGAAGCTTTCTTT
CALVEGGYRDQRHTEAFF
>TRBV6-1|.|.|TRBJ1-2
TGTGCCAGCAGTGAAATTCAGGGTAACTATGGCTACACCTTC
CASSEIQGNYGYTF
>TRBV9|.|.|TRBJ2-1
TGTGCCAGCAGCGTAACCGGCCGGGTTTTATTGAATGAGCAGTTCTTC
CASSVTGRVLLNEQFF
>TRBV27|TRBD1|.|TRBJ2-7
TGTGCCAGCAGACCAACCGGGACAGGGAAAAACGAGCAGTACTTC
CASRPTGTGKNEQYF
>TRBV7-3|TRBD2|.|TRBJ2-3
TGTGCCAGCAGCTTATTAGGGGGGACTAGCGGATACACAGATACGCAGTATTTT
CASSLLGGTSGYTDTQYF
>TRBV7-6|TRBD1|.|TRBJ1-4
TGTGCCAGCAGCTTGGACAGGGGCGAAAAACTGTTTTTT
CASSLDRGEKLFF
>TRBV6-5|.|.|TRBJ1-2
TGTGCCAGCAGTTACTCAGGGGGGAACTATGGCTACACCTTC
CASSYSGGNYGYTF
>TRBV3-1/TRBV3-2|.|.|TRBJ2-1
TGTGCCAGCAGCCAAGTTGGGAAGACTAACAATGAGCAGTTCTTC
CASSQVGKTNNEQFF
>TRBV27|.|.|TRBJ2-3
TGTGCCAGCAGACTACAGGGATCCACAGATACGCAGTATTTT
CASRLQGSTDTQYF
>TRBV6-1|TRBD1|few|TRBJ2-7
TGTGCCAGCAGTGAATGGGGGACAGGGGGCTCCTACGAGCAGTACTTC
CASSEWGTGGSYEQYF
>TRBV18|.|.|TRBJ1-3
TGTGCCAGCTCAAACTTCAGGGAGCCTGGAAACACCATATATTTT
CASSNFREPGNTIYF
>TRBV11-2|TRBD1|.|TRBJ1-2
TGTGCCAGCAGCCCCGGACAGGGGGACTATGGCTACACCTTC
CASSPGQGDYGYTF
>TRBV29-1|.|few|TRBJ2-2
TGCAGCGTTGATCGCGGATACACCGGGGAGCTGTTTTTT
CSVDRGYTGELFF
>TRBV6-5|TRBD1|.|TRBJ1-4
TGTGCCAGCAGTTACGACGGGACAGCGAATGAAAAACTGTTTTTT
CASSYDGTANEKLFF
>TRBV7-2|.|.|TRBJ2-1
TGTGCCAGCAGCTTAGTAGGTGGGAGCTCCTACAATGAGCAGTTCTTC
CASSLVGGSSYNEQFF
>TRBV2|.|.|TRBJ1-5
TGTGCCAGCACGGTAGCCGATCAGCCCCAGCATTTT
CASTVADQPQHF
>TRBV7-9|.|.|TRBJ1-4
TGTGCCAGCAGCCCAATGCGGGGGTTTGCAACTAATGAAAAACTGTTTTTT
CASSPMRGFATNEKLFF
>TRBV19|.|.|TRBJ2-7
TGTGCCGCAGGCAATTCCTACGAGCAGTACTTC
CAAGNSYEQYF